This T cell receptor (beta chain) was obtained from a study of cytomegalovirus exposure and HLA in healthy donors. Study observations and caveats: It was confirmed in vitro that three of the CMV-associated chains were specific for CMV antigens.

Produced via immunoSEQ multiplex PCR; TCRdb's table is partial and in-frame only. The table includes approximately 150,000 clones, less than 90% detected once. This CDR3 has 14 amino acids. The V end was cut by 7 bases, the J end by 0 bases, with 12 bases between. Looked up from germline, CDR1 is LNHDA and CDR2 is SQIVND (reference sequence). With respect to this clone: Its antigen is undetermined.

Sequencing input: PBMCs. This TCR was recovered from a man under 40 in good health and CMV-seropositive. The chain is built from TRBV19 and TRBJ2-5; D is possibly TRBD1 (6 bases). CDR3 in amino acids: CASTPTGDQETQYF. For the CDR3, the DNA is TGTGCCAGTACCCCGACAGGTGACCAAGAGACCCAGTACTTC.